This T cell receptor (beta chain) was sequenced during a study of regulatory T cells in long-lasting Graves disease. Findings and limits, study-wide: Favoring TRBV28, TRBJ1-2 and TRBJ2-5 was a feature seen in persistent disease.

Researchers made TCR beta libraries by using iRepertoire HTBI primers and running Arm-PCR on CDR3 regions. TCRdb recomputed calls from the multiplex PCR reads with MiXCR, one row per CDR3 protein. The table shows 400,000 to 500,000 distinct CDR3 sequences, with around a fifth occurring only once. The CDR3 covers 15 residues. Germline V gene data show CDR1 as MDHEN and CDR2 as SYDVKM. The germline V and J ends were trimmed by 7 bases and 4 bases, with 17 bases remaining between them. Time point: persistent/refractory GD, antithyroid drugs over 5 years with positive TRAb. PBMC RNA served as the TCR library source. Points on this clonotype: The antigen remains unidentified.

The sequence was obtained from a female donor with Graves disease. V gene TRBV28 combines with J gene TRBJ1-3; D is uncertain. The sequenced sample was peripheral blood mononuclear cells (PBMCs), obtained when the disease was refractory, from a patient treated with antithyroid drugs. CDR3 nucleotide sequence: TGTGCCAGCACTCTAACTCCGGCAGCCGGAAACACCATATATTTT. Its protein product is CASTLTPAAGNTIYF.